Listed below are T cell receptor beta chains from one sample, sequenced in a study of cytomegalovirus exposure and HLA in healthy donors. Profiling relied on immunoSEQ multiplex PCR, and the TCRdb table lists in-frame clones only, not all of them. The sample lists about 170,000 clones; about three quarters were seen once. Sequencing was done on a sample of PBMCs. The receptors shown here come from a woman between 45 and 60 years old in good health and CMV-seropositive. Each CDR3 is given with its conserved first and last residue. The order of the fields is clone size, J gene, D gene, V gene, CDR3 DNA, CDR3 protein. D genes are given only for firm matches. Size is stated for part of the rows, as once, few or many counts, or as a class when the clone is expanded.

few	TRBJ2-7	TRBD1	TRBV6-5	TGTGCCAGCAGTTATATTGGACAGGGGGCGGACGAGCAGTACTTC	CASSYIGQGADEQYF
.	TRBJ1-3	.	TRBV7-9	TGTGCCAGCAGCTCCCCAGGAATCGGAAACACCATATATTTT	CASSSPGIGNTIYF
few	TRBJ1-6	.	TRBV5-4	TGTGCCAGCAGCTTGTCCCAGGACATCGCCTCACCCCTCCACTTT	CASSLSQDIASPLHF
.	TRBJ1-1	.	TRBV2	TGTGCCAGCAGTGAGAGGGAGATGATCTTGAACACTGAAGCTTTCTTT	CASSEREMILNTEAFF
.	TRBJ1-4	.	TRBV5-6	TGTGCCAGCAGCTTTTACAGGGATTACAATGAAAAACTGTTTTTT	CASSFYRDYNEKLFF
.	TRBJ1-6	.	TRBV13	TGTGCCAGCAGCTTAGGAGCGGGGCTTTCACCCCTCCACTTT	CASSLGAGLSPLHF
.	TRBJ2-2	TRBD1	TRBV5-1	TGCGCCAGCACTGGGACAGGGAACACCGGGGAGCTGTTTTTT	CASTGTGNTGELFF
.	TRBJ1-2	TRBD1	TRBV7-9	TGTGCCATTGACAGGGGACTCCACTATGGCTACACCTTC	CAIDRGLHYGYTF
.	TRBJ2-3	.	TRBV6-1	TGTGCCAGCAGCCTAGAGTACACAGATACGCAGTATTTT	CASSLEYTDTQYF
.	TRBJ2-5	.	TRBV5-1	TGCGCCAGCAGTCATCTCCATACCACGGAGGAGACCCAGTACTTC	CASSHLHTTEETQYF
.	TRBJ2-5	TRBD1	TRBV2	TGTGCCAGCCTATGGGACAGGAGTACTAAAGAGACCCAGTACTTC	CASLWDRSTKETQYF
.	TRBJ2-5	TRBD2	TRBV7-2	TGTGCCAGCAGCTTAGTTGGGACTAGAGGATCATTGAAGACCCAGTACTTC	CASSLVGTRGSLKTQYF
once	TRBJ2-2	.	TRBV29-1	TGCAGCGTTGGACCGACAGTCAACACCGGGGAGCTGTTTTTT	CSVGPTVNTGELFF
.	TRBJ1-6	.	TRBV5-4	TGTGCCAGCAGCTTGGGGGCAGGGGAGGGTAATTCACCCCTCCACTTT	CASSLGAGEGNSPLHF
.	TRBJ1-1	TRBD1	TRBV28	TGTGCCAGCAAAGTGACAGGGGTGCGGAACACTGAAGCTTTCTTT	CASKVTGVRNTEAFF
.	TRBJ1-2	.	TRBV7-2	TGTGCCAGCAGCTTAAGGACAGCTTATGAGGGCTACACCTTC	CASSLRTAYEGYTF
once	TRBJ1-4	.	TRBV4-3	TGCGCCAGCAGCCAAGATGGGGGAAGGGACTACAATGAAAAACTGTTTTTT	CASSQDGGRDYNEKLFF
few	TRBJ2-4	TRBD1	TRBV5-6	TGTGCCAGCAGCTTAGGGACAGAGGACATTCAGTACTTC	CASSLGTEDIQYF
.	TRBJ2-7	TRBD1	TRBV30	TGTGCCTGGGAGCCTTTTCAGGGGGTAGGCTACGAGCAGTACTTC	CAWEPFQGVGYEQYF
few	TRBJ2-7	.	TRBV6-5	TGTGCCAGCAGTTACTCGACTGGACAGAGCCTCTACGAGCAGTACTTC	CASSYSTGQSLYEQYF
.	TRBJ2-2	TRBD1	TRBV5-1	TGCGCCAGCAGCTCTCGGACAGGGAGCAACACCGGGGAGCTGTTTTTT	CASSSRTGSNTGELFF
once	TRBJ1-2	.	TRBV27	TGTGCCAGCAGTTTTCCTGGACAGATTAATAACTATGGCTACACCTTC	CASSFPGQINNYGYTF
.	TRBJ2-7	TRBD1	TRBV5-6	TGTGCCAGCAGCTGGGACAGGGGTTGGGACGAGCAGTACTTC	CASSWDRGWDEQYF
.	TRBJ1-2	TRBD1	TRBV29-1	TGCAGCGCCTGGACAGGGAGCGGGTATGGCTACACCTTC	CSAWTGSGYGYTF
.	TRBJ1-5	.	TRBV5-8	TGTGCCAGCAGCCGCTGGGGGGGCTCGAGCAATCAGCCCCAGCATTTT	CASSRWGGSSNQPQHF
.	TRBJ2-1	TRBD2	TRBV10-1	TGCGCCAGCAGTGACGGGGGGGGCGCCTACAATGAGCAGTTCTTC	CASSDGGGAYNEQFF
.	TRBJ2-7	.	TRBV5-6	TGTGCCAGCAGCCCGGCCGTGGGGCAGTCCTACGAGCAGTACTTC	CASSPAVGQSYEQYF
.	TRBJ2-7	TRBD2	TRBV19	TGTGCCAGTAGCCCACTAGCGGGGGGAGAGCAGTACTTC	CASSPLAGGEQYF
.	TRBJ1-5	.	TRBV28	TGTGCCAGCAGTTTGGGCAGCCCGAACTATCAGCCCCAGCATTTT	CASSLGSPNYQPQHF
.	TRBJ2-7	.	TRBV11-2	TGTGCCAGCAGCCCTCGTCCCCCTGGGCCGGACAGTTACGAGCAGTACTTC	CASSPRPPGPDSYEQYF
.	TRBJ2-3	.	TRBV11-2	TGTGCCAGCAGCTTAGATCAGGGGTCGGATACGCAGTATTTT	CASSLDQGSDTQYF
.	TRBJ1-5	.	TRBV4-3	TGCGCCAGCAGCCCTGGACTTCCTGCACCCAATCAGCCCCAGCATTTT	CASSPGLPAPNQPQHF
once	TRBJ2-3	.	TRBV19	TGTGCCAGTAACACCCGACAGGCAGATACGCAGTATTTT	CASNTRQADTQYF
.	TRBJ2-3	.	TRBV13	TGTGCCAGCAGCTTTGGTGGCCCCACAGCTAGCACAGATACGCAGTATTTT	CASSFGGPTASTDTQYF
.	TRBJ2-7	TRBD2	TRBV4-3	TGCGCCAGCAGCCAAGATACTAGCGACTACGAGCAGTACTTC	CASSQDTSDYEQYF
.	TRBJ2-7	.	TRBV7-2	TGTGCCAGCAGCTTAGGGCCTGGACAGTCCTACGAGCAGTACTTC	CASSLGPGQSYEQYF
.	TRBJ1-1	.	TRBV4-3	TGCGCCAGCAGCCTAGGACAGAACACTGAAGCTTTCTTT	CASSLGQNTEAFF
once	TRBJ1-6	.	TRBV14	TGTGCCAGCAGCCAAGAAGGCAGGCCGAAGGGGGATTCACCCCTCCACTTT	CASSQEGRPKGDSPLHF
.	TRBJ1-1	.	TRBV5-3	TGTGCCAGAAGCCCGAAGGACGGGGTCGGGCACACTGAAGCTTTCTTT	CARSPKDGVGHTEAFF
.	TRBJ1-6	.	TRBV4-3	TGCGCCAGCAGCCAAGATGTGGCAGGGAGGAGCTCCTATAATTCACCCCTCCACTTT	CASSQDVAGRSSYNSPLHF
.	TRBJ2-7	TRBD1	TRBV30	TGTGCCTGGAGTGGGACAGGGTCTTACGAGCAGTACTTC	CAWSGTGSYEQYF
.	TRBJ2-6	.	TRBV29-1	TGCAGCGTTGGAGGTTCCCTCTCTGGGGCCAACGTCCTGACTTTC	CSVGGSLSGANVLTF
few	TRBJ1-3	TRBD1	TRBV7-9	TGTGCCAGCAGCTCACAGACAGGGCCCGGAAACACCATATATTTT	CASSSQTGPGNTIYF
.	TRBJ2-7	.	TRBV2	TGTGCCAGCAGTGACAACGAGCAGTACTTC	CASSDNEQYF
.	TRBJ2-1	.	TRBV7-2	TGTGCCAGCAGCTTAGTGGGGGGACCTAGCCGGAGCTCCTACAATGAGCAGTTCTTC	CASSLVGGPSRSSYNEQFF
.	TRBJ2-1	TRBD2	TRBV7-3	TGTGCCAGCAGCTTAAGTCCGGGACTAGCGGTCCATGAGCAGTTCTTC	CASSLSPGLAVHEQFF
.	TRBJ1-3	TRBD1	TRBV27	TGTGCCAGCAGTCAACAGGGGGCATCAGGAAACACCATATATTTT	CASSQQGASGNTIYF
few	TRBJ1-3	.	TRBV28	TGTGCCAGCAGTTTAACAGGGTTCAACTCTGGAAACACCATATATTTT	CASSLTGFNSGNTIYF
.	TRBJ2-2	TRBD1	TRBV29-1	TGCAGCGTTTCGGGACAGGGTTACACCGGGGAGCTGTTTTTT	CSVSGQGYTGELFF
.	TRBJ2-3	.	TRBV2	TGTGCCAGCAGCCGGGATTTAGATACGCAGTATTTT	CASSRDLDTQYF
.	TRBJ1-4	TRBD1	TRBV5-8	TGTGCCAGCAGCTTACCCGGGACAGGGAATGAAAAACTGTTTTTT	CASSLPGTGNEKLFF
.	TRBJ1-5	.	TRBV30	TGTGCCTGGAGTGTAGCTGGCAATCAGCCCCAGCATTTT	CAWSVAGNQPQHF
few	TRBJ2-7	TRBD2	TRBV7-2	TGTGCCAGCAGCCAACAGCGGGGGATCCCCTACGAGCAGTACTTC	CASSQQRGIPYEQYF
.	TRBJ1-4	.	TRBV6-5	TGTGCCAGCAGTCTCCGACAGGTCTCAAATGAAAAACTGTTTTTT	CASSLRQVSNEKLFF
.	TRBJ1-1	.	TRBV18	TGTGCCAGCTCACGACAGAGGAACACTGAAGCTTTCTTT	CASSRQRNTEAFF
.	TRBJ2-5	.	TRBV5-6	TGTGCCAGCAGCTACGCCGGCCGGGCAGGGGTCAGGGAGACCCAGTACTTC	CASSYAGRAGVRETQYF
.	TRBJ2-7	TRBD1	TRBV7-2	TGTGCCAGCAGCTTAGATCCGGGGACAGGGGCCAGCGAGCAGTACTTC	CASSLDPGTGASEQYF
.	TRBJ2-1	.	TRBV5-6	TGTGCCAGCAGCACAAGACTAGTAGATGAGCAGTTCTTC	CASSTRLVDEQFF
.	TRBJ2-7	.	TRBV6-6	TGTGCCAGCACTCAAAAAGGTCCGGACAGCTACTACGAGCAGTACTTC	CASTQKGPDSYYEQYF
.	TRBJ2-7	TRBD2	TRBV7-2	TGTGCCAGCAGCCGGGAGGTGGGGGGATTATCCTACGAGCAGTACTTC	CASSREVGGLSYEQYF